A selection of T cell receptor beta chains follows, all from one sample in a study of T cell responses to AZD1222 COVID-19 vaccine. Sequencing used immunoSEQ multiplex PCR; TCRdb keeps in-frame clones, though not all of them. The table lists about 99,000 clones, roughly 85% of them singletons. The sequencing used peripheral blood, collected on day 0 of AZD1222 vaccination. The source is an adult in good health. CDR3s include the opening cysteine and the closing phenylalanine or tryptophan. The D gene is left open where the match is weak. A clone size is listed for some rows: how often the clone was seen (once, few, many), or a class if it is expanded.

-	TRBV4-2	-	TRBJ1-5	CASSLGAGSQPQHF	TGTGCCAGCAGCCTTGGGGCGGGAAGTCAGCCCCAGCATTTT
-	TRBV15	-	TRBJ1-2	CATSSLLTKLTIGNYGYTF	TGTGCCACCAGCTCTTTGCTGACGAAACTAACCATTGGTAACTATGGCTACACCTTC
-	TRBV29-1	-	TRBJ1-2	CSVQGDYGYTF	TGCAGCGTTCAGGGTGACTATGGCTACACCTTC
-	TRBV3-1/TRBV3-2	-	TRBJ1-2	CASSLQAFYGYTF	TGTGCCAGCAGCCTACAGGCTTTCTATGGCTACACCTTC
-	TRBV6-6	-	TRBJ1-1	CASSYSSKVGLAFF	TGTGCCAGCAGTTACTCATCGAAGGTAGGGCTTGCTTTCTTT
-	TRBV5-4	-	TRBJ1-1	CASSPGGTDEAFF	TGTGCCAGCAGCCCGGGGGGGACGGACGAAGCTTTCTTT
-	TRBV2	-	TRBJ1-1	CASALQHNTEAFF	TGTGCCAGCGCTCTCCAACATAACACTGAAGCTTTCTTT
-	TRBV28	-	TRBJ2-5	CASSLIGLGPRAQETQYF	TGTGCCAGCAGTTTAATCGGTTTGGGCCCAAGAGCGCAAGAGACCCAGTACTTC
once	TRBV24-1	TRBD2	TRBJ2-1	CATSDRGTSSHEQFF	TGTGCCACCAGTGATAGGGGGACTAGCTCCCATGAGCAGTTCTTC
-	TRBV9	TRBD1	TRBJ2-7	CASSVKQGADEQYF	TGTGCCAGCAGCGTAAAACAGGGGGCGGACGAGCAGTACTTC
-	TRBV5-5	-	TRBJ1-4	CASSLGQTEKLFF	TGTGCCAGCAGCTTGGGACAGACCGAAAAACTGTTTTTT
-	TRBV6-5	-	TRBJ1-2	CASSYSMSGNYGYTF	TGTGCCAGCAGTTACTCGATGTCGGGGAACTATGGCTACACCTTC
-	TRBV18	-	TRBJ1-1	CASSPFGDTEAFF	TGTGCCAGCTCACCATTCGGAGACACTGAAGCTTTCTTT
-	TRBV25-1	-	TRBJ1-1	CASSGTVTEAFF	TGTGCCAGCAGTGGTACCGTCACTGAAGCTTTCTTT
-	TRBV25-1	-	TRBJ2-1	CASRGLSPYNEQFF	TGTGCCAGCCGAGGACTCAGCCCCTACAATGAGCAGTTCTTC
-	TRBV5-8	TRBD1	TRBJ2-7	CASSLGQGPYEQYF	TGTGCCAGCAGCTTGGGACAGGGCCCCTACGAGCAGTACTTC